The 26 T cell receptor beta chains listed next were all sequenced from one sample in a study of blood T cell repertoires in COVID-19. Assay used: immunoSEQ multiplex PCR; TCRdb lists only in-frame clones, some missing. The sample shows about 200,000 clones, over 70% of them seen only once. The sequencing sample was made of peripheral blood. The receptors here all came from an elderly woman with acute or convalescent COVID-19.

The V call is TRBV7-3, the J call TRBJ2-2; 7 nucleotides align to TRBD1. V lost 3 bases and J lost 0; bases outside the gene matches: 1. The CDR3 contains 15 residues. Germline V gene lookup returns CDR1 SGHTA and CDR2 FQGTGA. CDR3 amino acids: CASSFGTANTGELFF. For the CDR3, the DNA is TGTGCCAGCAGCTTCGGGACAGCGAACACCGGGGAGCTGTTTTTT.

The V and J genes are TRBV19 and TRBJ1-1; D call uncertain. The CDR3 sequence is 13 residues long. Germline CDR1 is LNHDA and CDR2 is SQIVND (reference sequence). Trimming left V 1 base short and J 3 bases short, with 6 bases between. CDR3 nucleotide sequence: TGTGCCAGTAGTATAGGAGTTTACACTGAAGCTTTCTTT. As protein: CASSIGVYTEAFF.

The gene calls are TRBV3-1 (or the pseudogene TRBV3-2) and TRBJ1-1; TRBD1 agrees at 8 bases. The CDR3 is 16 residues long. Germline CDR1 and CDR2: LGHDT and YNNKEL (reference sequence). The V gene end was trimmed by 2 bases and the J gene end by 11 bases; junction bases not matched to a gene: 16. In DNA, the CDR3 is TGTGCCAGCAGCCAAAAAAGATCAGGGGGCATGTTAGGGGCTTTCTTT. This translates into CASSQKRSGGMLGAFF.

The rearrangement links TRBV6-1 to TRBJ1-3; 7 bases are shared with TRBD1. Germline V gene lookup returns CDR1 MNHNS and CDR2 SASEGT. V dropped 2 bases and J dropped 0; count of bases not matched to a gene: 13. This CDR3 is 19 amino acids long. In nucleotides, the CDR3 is TGTGCCAGCAGTGAACTTATGGGGGGACAGCTACCCTCTGGAAACACCATATATTTT. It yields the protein CASSELMGGQLPSGNTIYF.

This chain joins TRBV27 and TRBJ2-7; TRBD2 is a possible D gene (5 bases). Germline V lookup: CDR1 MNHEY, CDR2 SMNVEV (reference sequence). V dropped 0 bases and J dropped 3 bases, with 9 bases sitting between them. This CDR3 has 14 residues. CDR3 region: CASSLSAGSYEQYF. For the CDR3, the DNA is TGTGCCAGCAGTTTATCGGCGGGCAGCTACGAGCAGTACTTC.

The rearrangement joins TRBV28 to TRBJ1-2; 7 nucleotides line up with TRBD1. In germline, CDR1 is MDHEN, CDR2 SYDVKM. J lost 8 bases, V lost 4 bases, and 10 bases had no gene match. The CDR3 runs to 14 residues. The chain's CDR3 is CASSSDRANLGYTF. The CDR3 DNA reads TGTGCCAGCAGTTCTGACAGGGCAAACCTCGGCTACACCTTC.

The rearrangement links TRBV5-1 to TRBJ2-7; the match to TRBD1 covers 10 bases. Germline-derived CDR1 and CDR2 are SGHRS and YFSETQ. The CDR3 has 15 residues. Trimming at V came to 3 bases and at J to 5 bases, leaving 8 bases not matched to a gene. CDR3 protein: CASSSPGQGHDEQYF. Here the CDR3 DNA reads TGCGCCAGCAGCTCTCCGGGACAGGGGCACGACGAGCAGTACTTC.

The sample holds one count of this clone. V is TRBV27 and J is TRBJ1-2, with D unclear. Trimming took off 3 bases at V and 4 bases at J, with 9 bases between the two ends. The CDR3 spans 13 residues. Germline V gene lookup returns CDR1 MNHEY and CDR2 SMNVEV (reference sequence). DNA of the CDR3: TGTGCCAGCAGTTTTAACATTTTCTATGGCTACACCTTC. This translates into CASSFNIFYGYTF.

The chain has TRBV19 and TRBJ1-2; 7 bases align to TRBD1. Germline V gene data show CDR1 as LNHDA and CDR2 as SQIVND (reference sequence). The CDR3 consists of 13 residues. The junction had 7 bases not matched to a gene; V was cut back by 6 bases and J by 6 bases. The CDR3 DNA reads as TGTGCCAGTAGGCTCCAGGGGGACCATGGCTACACCTTC. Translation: CASRLQGDHGYTF. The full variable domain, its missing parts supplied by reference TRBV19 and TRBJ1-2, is DGGITQSPKYLFRKEGQNVTLSCEQNLNHDAMYWYRQDPGQGLRLIYYSQIVNDFQKGDIAEGYSVSREKKESFPLTVTSAQKNPTAFYLCASRLQGDHGYTFGSGTRLTVV.

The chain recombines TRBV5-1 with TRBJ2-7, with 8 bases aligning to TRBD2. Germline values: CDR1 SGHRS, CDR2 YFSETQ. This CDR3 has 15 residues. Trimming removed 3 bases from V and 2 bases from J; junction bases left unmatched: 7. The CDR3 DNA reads TGCGCCAGCAGCTCACTTAGCGGGACTACCTACGAGCAGTACTTC. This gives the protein CASSSLSGTTYEQYF.

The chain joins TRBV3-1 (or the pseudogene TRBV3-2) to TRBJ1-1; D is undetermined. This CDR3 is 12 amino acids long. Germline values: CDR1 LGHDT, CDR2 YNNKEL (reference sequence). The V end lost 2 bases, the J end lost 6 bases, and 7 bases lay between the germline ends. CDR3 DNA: TGTGCCAGCAGCCAAACAACCGCTGAAGCTTTCTTT. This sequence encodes CASSQTTAEAFF.

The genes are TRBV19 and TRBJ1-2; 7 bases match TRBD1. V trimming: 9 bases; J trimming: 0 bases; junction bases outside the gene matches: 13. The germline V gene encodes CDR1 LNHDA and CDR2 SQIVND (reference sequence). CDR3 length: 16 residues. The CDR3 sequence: CASNRGQLLANYGYTF. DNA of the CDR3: TGTGCCAGCAATAGGGGACAGTTATTAGCTAACTATGGCTACACCTTC.

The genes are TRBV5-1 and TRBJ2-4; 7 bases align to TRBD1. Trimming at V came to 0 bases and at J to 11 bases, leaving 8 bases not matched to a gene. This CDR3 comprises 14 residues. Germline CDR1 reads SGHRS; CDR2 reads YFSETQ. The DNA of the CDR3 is TGCGCCAGCAGCTTGGTTCCAGGGGGAGATGTTCAGTACTTC. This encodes CASSLVPGGDVQYF. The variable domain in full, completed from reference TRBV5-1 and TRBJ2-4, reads KAGVTQTPRYLIKTRGQQVTLSCSPISGHRSVSWYQQTPGQGLQFLFEYFSETQRNKGNFPGRFSGRQFSNSRSEMNVSTLELGDSALYLCASSLVPGGDVQYFGAGTRLSVL.

The CDR3 here is CASSLNRGRTEYGYTF. CDR3 nucleotide sequence: TGCGCCAGCAGCTTGAACAGGGGGCGGACGGAATATGGCTACACCTTC. V and J are TRBV5-1 and TRBJ1-2; TRBD1 aligns across 9 bases. Trimming at V came to 1 base and at J to 5 bases, leaving 9 bases not matched to a gene. CDR1 is SGHRS, CDR2 YFSETQ, per germline. The CDR3 is made up of 16 amino acids. Variable domain in full (rest from reference TRBV5-1 and TRBJ1-2): KAGVTQTPRYLIKTRGQQVTLSCSPISGHRSVSWYQQTPGQGLQFLFEYFSETQRNKGNFPGRFSGRQFSNSRSEMNVSTLELGDSALYLCASSLNRGRTEYGYTFGSGTRLTVV.

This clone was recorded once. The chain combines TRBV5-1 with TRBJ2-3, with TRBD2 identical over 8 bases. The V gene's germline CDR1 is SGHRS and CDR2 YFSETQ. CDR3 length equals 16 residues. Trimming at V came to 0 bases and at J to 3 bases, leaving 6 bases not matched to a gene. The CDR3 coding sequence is TGCGCCAGCAGCTTGGTTACTAGCGGAGGAACAGATACGCAGTATTTT. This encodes CASSLVTSGGTDTQYF. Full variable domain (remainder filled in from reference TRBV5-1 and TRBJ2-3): KAGVTQTPRYLIKTRGQQVTLSCSPISGHRSVSWYQQTPGQGLQFLFEYFSETQRNKGNFPGRFSGRQFSNSRSEMNVSTLELGDSALYLCASSLVTSGGTDTQYFGPGTRLTVL.

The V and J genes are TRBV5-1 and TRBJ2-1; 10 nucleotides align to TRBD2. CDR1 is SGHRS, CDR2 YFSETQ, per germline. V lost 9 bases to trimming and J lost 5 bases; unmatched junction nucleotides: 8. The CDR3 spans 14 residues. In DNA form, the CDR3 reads TGCGCCACCGGAGAGACTAGCGGGCACAATGAGCAGTTCTTC. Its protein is CATGETSGHNEQFF.

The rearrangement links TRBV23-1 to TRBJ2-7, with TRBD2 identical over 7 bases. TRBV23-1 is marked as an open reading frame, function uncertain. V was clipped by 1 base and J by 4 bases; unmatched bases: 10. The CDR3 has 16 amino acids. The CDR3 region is CASSQLNLAADYEQYF. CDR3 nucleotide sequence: TGCGCCAGCAGTCAATTGAACCTAGCGGCAGATTACGAGCAGTACTTC.

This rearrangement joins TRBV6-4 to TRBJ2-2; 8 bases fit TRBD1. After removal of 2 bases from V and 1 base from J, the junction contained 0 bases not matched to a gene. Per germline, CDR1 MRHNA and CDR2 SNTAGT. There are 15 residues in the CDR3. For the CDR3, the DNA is TGTGCCAGCAGTGACGGGACAGGGAACACCGGGGAGCTGTTTTTT. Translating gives CASSDGTGNTGELFF.

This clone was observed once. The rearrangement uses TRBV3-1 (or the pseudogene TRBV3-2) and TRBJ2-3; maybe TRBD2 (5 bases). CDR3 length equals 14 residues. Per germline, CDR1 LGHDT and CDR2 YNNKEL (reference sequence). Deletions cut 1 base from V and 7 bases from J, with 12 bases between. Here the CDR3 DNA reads TGTGCCAGCAGCCAAGCGCTAGCCATTCATACGCAGTATTTT. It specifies CASSQALAIHTQYF.

CDR3 in DNA: TGTGCCAGCAGCGTAAGTCAGGGTCGTAATTCACCCCTCCACTTT. This sequence encodes CASSVSQGRNSPLHF. The V and J genes are TRBV9 and TRBJ1-6; a weak D match, TRBD1 (5 bases). Germline CDR1 reads SGDLS; CDR2 reads YYNGEE. The CDR3 totals 15 residues. V was cut by 1 base and J by 6 bases, with 11 bases left in between.

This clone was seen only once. Here the CDR3 reads CASREQVPMNTEAFF. In DNA, the CDR3 is TGTGCCAGTAGGGAACAGGTCCCAATGAACACTGAAGCTTTCTTT. The V call is TRBV19, the J call TRBJ1-1, with a tentative D call TRBD1 (5 bases). Germline CDR1 is LNHDA and CDR2 is SQIVND (reference sequence). The CDR3 is 15 amino acids. Between the trimmed V and J ends, which lost 6 bases and 0 bases, there was a span of 14 bases.

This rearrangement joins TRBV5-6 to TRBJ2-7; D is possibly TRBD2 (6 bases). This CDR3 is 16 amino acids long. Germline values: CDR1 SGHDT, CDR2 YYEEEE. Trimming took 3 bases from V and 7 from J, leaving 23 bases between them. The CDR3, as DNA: TGTGCCAGCAGCTCCCCTGCGGGACTCACCCTCCTGGAGCAGTACTTC. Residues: CASSSPAGLTLLEQYF.

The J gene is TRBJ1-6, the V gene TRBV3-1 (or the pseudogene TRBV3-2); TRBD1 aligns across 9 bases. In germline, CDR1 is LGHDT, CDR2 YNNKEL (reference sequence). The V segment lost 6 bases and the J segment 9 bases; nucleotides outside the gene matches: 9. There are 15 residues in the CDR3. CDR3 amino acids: CASSPVQGQGSPLHF. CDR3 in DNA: TGTGCCAGCAGTCCTGTACAGGGACAGGGTTCACCCCTCCACTTT.

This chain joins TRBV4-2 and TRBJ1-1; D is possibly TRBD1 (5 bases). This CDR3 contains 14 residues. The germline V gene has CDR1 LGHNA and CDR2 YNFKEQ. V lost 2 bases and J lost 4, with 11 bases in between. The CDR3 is CASSQTGGGTEAFF. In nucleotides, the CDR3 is TGTGCCAGCAGCCAAACTGGGGGAGGCACTGAAGCTTTCTTT.

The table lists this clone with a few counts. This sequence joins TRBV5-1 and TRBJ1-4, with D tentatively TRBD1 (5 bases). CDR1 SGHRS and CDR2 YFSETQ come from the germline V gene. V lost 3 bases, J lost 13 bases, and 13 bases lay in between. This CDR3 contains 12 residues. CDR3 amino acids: CASSSSGQGLFF. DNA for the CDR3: TGCGCCAGCAGCTCCTCAGGGCAGGGACTGTTTTTT.

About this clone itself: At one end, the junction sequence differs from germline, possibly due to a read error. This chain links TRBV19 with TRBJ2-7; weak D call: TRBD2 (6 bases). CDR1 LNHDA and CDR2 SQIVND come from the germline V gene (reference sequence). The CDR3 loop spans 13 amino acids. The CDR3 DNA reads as TGTGCCAGTAGTGCGGACTACGGTCCAGGGATGCACTTC. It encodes CASSADYGPGMHF.